Presented here are 27 T cell receptor beta chains from one specimen sequenced in a study of blood T cell repertoires in COVID-19. TCRdb's table, derived via immunoSEQ multiplex PCR, lists solely in-frame clones and lacks some. The sample consists of tens of thousands of clones, about 91% of them appearing once. Sequenced: peripheral blood. The receptors stem from a middle-aged man with COVID-19, enrolled during active disease.

Here the CDR3 reads CASSLDSLGYSPLHF. Here the CDR3 DNA reads TGTGCCAGCAGCTTGGACAGCTTAGGATATTCACCCCTCCACTTT. V usage is TRBV5-6 and J usage is TRBJ1-6; no definite D call. Germline V gene data show CDR1 as SGHDT and CDR2 as YYEEEE. With 0 bases removed from V and 8 bases from J, the gap between germline ends came to 12 bases. The CDR3 loop spans 15 amino acids.

This clone was recorded only once. V usage is TRBV19 and J usage is TRBJ2-4; tentative D call: TRBD1 (6 bases). This CDR3 comprises 15 residues. Germline loops: CDR1 LNHDA, CDR2 SQIVND (reference sequence). The germline V and J ends were trimmed by 1 base and 4 bases, with 11 bases remaining between them. CDR3 coding DNA: TGTGCCAGTAGTATAGTGACAGGCGTTAAAAACATTCAGTACTTC. Its protein product is CASSIVTGVKNIQYF.

This clone was recorded a few times. The CDR3 nucleotides read TGTGCCAGCTCACCACGGACAGGGGTGGACACCGGGGAGCTGTTTTTT. This gives the protein CASSPRTGVDTGELFF. V usage is TRBV18 and J usage is TRBJ2-2, with 9 positions matching TRBD1. This CDR3 comprises 16 residues. CDR1 and CDR2 (germline): KGHSH, LQKENI. V lost 1 base and J lost 3; bases outside the gene matches: 3.

This chain joins TRBV12-3 or TRBV12-4 and TRBJ2-7; D gene uncertain. Trimming took off 6 bases at V and 2 bases at J, with 8 bases between the two ends. This CDR3 contains 12 residues. The CDR3 is CASSLAPYEQYF. In DNA form, the CDR3 reads TGTGCCAGCAGCCTGGCCCCCTACGAGCAGTACTTC.

This chain joins TRBV19 and TRBJ1-1; 10 bases map to TRBD1. V dropped 4 bases and J dropped 6; count of bases not matched to a gene: 8. Germline V gene sequence: CDR1 LNHDA, CDR2 SQIVND (reference sequence). CDR3 size: 15 residues. Written as DNA, the CDR3 is TGTGCCAGTAGTACGCGACAGGGGGCTTTCGCTGAAGCTTTCTTT. Encoded protein: CASSTRQGAFAEAFF.

This clone showed up just a few times. J is TRBJ2-2 and V is TRBV18, with 11 bases aligning to TRBD2. J was trimmed by 0 bases and V by 4 bases; bases with no gene match: 1. Germline V lookup: CDR1 KGHSH, CDR2 LQKENI. This CDR3 is 16 amino acids long. The CDR3, as DNA: TGTGCCAGCTCACTGACTAGCGGGGCGAACACCGGGGAGCTGTTTTTT. This sequence encodes CASSLTSGANTGELFF.

The V gene is TRBV5-1, the J gene TRBJ1-1; D call uncertain. The CDR3 extends over 13 amino acids. V was pared by 4 bases and J by 3 bases, with 10 bases between. Germline V gene data show CDR1 as SGHRS and CDR2 as YFSETQ. The CDR3 DNA reads as TGCGCCAGCAGCACGCAGGAGGACACTGAAGCTTTCTTT. Translation gives CASSTQEDTEAFF.

The DNA for the CDR3 is TGTGCCAGCAGCCTCTATCTGACAGGGTCCAATGAGCAGTTCTTC. Its protein product is CASSLYLTGSNEQFF. The chain has TRBV11-3 and TRBJ2-1; 7 bases align to TRBD1. Germline V gives CDR1 SGHNT, CDR2 YENEEA. The CDR3 extends over 15 amino acids. V gave up 5 bases and J gave up 6 bases; unmatched junction bases: 10.

The V call is TRBV19, the J call TRBJ1-3, with D possibly TRBD1 on 5 matching bases. Germline V gene lookup returns CDR1 LNHDA and CDR2 SQIVND (reference sequence). Trimming took off 6 bases at V and 1 base at J, with 10 bases between the two ends. The CDR3 loop spans 14 amino acids. CDR3 loop: CASRKGASGNTIYF. As DNA, the CDR3 is TGTGCCAGTAGGAAAGGGGCTTCTGGAAACACCATATATTTT.

The rearrangement joins TRBV19 to TRBJ1-3, with D uncertain. Trimming stripped 1 base from V and 1 base from J, with 5 bases between. The CDR3 consists of 14 residues. CDR1 is LNHDA and CDR2 is SQIVND in the germline V gene (reference sequence). The CDR3 DNA sequence: TGTGCCAGTAGTATAGGCAGGTCTGGAAACACCATATATTTT. This sequence encodes CASSIGRSGNTIYF. Full variable domain (missing parts from reference TRBV19 and TRBJ1-3): DGGITQSPKYLFRKEGQNVTLSCEQNLNHDAMYWYRQDPGQGLRLIYYSQIVNDFQKGDIAEGYSVSREKKESFPLTVTSAQKNPTAFYLCASSIGRSGNTIYFGEGSWLTVV.

Worth noting for this clone: The DNA is left out, because the CDR3 cannot be placed on it with certainty; the CDR3 is given as TCRdb lists it. The chain uses TRBV27 and TRBJ2-3; the DNA was not compared with TRBD1, the D call given in the table. The CDR3 numbers 14 amino acids, ends counted. From germline, CDR1 is MNHEY and CDR2 SMNVEV (reference sequence). CDR3 protein: CASNMGFGAGAEYF.

V is TRBV30 and J is TRBJ1-1; D unclear. The V gene lost 1 base and the J gene lost 1 base, with 7 bases spanning the gap. CDR1 and CDR2 (germline): GTSNPN, SVGIG (reference sequence). CDR3 length: 13 amino acids. CDR3 nucleotide sequence: TGTGCCTGGAGTGGCCTCGGGAACACTGAAGCTTTCTTT. As protein: CAWSGLGNTEAFF.

The chain's CDR3 is CASRGLGVDNSPLHF. Written as DNA, the CDR3 is TGTGCCAGCAGGGGGCTAGGCGTGGATAATTCACCCCTCCACTTT. The J gene is TRBJ1-6, the V gene TRBV2; TRBD1 might be the D (5 bases). The V end was cut by 6 bases, the J end by 5 bases, with 14 bases between. The germline V gene encodes CDR1 SNHLY and CDR2 FYNNEI. CDR3 length: 15 residues.

As concerns this clone: Its ends do not fully match the called genes, so a read error is possible. The chain is built from TRBV3-1 (or the pseudogene TRBV3-2) and TRBJ2-2; TRBD2 matches 9 bases. The CDR3 extends over 16 amino acids. Germline CDR1 reads LGHDT; CDR2 reads YNNKEL (reference sequence). CDR3 DNA sequence: TGTGCCCGCAGCCACGCGGGCGGGGGGGCGGCCGGGGAGCTGTTTTTT. Amino acids: CARSHAGGGAAGELFF.

The rearrangement uses TRBV6-5 and TRBJ2-2, with D perhaps TRBD2 (6 bases). Germline CDR1 is MNHEY and CDR2 is SVGAGI. V lost 2 bases and J lost 0, with 7 bases in between. CDR3 length: 15 amino acids. This chain's CDR3 is CASSYAGPNTGELFF. CDR3 DNA sequence: TGTGCCAGCAGTTACGCGGGGCCGAACACCGGGGAGCTGTTTTTT.

This chain uses TRBV30 with TRBJ1-1; 10 bases agree with TRBD1. The CDR3 length is 16 residues. With 0 bases clipped from V and 7 bases from J, the junction kept 11 bases outside the gene matches. From germline, CDR1 is GTSNPN and CDR2 SVGIG (reference sequence). CDR3 sequence (DNA): TGTGCCTGGAGTGTACTTGGGGACAGGGGTGGGATTGAAGCTTTCTTT. As protein: CAWSVLGDRGGIEAFF. Drawing the rest from reference TRBV30 and TRBJ1-1, the complete variable domain is SQTIHQWPATLVQPVGSPLSLECTVEGTSNPNLYWYRQAAGRGLQLLFYSVGIGQISSEVPQNLSASRPQDRQFILSSKKLLLSDSGFYLCAWSVLGDRGGIEAFFGQGTRLTVV.

The J gene is TRBJ2-1, the V gene TRBV14; no definite D call. V was trimmed by 0 bases and J by 4 bases, leaving 4 bases between them. Germline V gives CDR1 SGHDN, CDR2 FVKESK. This CDR3 spans 13 amino acids. CDR3 DNA: TGTGCCAGCAGCCAAGATTCGTACAATGAGCAGTTCTTC. This gives the protein CASSQDSYNEQFF.

This clone was recorded a few times. Written as DNA, the CDR3 is TGTGCCAGCAGCTCACAAGCGGGGGAGTTCGGGACCCAGTACTTC. It yields the protein CASSSQAGEFGTQYF. The chain has TRBV7-9 and TRBJ2-5; 8 nucleotides match TRBD2. This CDR3 is built from 15 residues. The germline CDR1 and CDR2 sequences are SEHNR and FQNEAQ (reference sequence). The trim removed 4 bases at V and 7 bases at J, leaving 11 bases unmatched.

This CDR3 reads CASSQGENTYNEQFF. The CDR3 DNA follows: TGCGCCAGCAGCCAAGGGGAAAACACCTACAATGAGCAGTTCTTC. V gene TRBV5-1 combines with J gene TRBJ2-1, with D perhaps matching TRBD1 (5 bases). Germline-derived CDR1 and CDR2 are SGHRS and YFSETQ. Trimming left V 4 bases short and J 2 bases short, with 13 bases between. This CDR3 contains 15 residues.

V gene TRBV5-1 combines with J gene TRBJ2-7, with TRBD1 identical over 9 bases. The CDR3 totals 14 residues. Trimming took 4 bases from V and 5 from J; bases not matched to a gene: 7. Per the germline V gene, CDR1 is SGHRS and CDR2 is YFSETQ. CDR3 sequence reads: CASSRGTGLDEQYF. The CDR3 bases are TGCGCCAGCAGCCGCGGGACAGGGCTGGACGAGCAGTACTTC.

V gene TRBV10-3 combines with J gene TRBJ2-7; 7 nucleotides agree with TRBD1. CDR3 length: 15 amino acids. V lost 6 bases, J lost 0 bases, and 8 bases stayed unmatched. Germline V gives CDR1 ENHRY, CDR2 SYGVKD. The CDR3 sequence: CAIRTTGMDSYEQYF. CDR3 in DNA: TGTGCCATCAGAACGACAGGGATGGACTCCTACGAGCAGTACTTC.

This clone was picked up one time. The J gene is TRBJ1-2, the V gene TRBV25-1; 8 nucleotides line up with TRBD1. The CDR3 length is 16 residues. The germline V gene encodes CDR1 MGHDK and CDR2 SYGVNS. J gave up 4 bases and V 3 bases, and 10 bases lay outside the gene matches. The DNA for the CDR3 is TGTGCCAGCAGTGACTCCCCGACAGGGGTGGCCTATGGCTACACCTTC. The encoded protein is CASSDSPTGVAYGYTF.

V gene TRBV7-9 combines with J gene TRBJ2-1; 8 bases agree with TRBD1. Per the germline V gene, CDR1 is SEHNR and CDR2 is FQNEAQ (reference sequence). J gave up 8 bases and V 0 bases, and 9 bases lay outside the gene matches. The CDR3 length is 16 residues. The DNA of the CDR3 is TGTGCCAGCAGCTTAGCGTGGCAGGGGGCCCCGCATGAGCAGTTCTTC. Protein product: CASSLAWQGAPHEQFF.

The V call is TRBV5-5, the J call TRBJ1-1; TRBD1 matches 7 bases. Germline CDR1 is SGHKS and CDR2 is YYEKEE (reference sequence). The CDR3 has 13 residues. J gave up 4 bases and V 4 bases, and 4 bases lay outside the gene matches. The CDR3 here is CASSPRGSTEAFF. Written as DNA, the CDR3 is TGTGCCAGCAGCCCCAGGGGGAGCACTGAAGCTTTCTTT.

The V call is TRBV4-2, the J call TRBJ1-2, with 9 nucleotides matching TRBD1. Germline V lookup: CDR1 LGHNA, CDR2 YNFKEQ. With 1 base clipped from V and 2 bases from J, the junction kept 2 bases outside the gene matches. This CDR3 is built from 15 residues. In nucleotides, the CDR3 is TGTGCCAGCAGCCAAGCAACAGGGGGCAACTATGGCTACACCTTC. Protein: CASSQATGGNYGYTF.

This clone was seen just once. The chain links TRBV6-4 to TRBJ1-1, with 7 bases lining up with TRBD1. The germline gives CDR1 MRHNA, CDR2 SNTAGT. This CDR3 has 13 residues. Unmatched junction bases numbered 3, after V lost 6 bases and J lost 2 bases. The CDR3 nucleotides are TGTGCCAGCAGGGGACAGACCAACACTGAAGCTTTCTTT. It encodes CASRGQTNTEAFF.

V is TRBV7-8 and J is TRBJ2-5; 9 nucleotides agree with TRBD2. Trimming took 4 bases from V and 2 from J; bases not matched to a gene: 8. There are 16 residues in the CDR3. CDR1 is SGHVS and CDR2 is FQNEAQ in the germline V gene. CDR3 sequence (DNA): TGTGCCAGCAGCTCCTCCGGACTAGCGAAACAAGAGACCCAGTACTTC. This gives the protein CASSSSGLAKQETQYF.